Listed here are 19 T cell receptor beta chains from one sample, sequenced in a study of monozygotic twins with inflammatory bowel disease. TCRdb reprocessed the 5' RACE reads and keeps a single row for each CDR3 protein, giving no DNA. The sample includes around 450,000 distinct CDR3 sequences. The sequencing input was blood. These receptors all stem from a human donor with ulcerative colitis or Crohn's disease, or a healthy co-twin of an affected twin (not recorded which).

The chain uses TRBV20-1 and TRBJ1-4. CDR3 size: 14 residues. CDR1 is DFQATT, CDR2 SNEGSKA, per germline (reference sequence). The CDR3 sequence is CSARDRREGEKLFF.

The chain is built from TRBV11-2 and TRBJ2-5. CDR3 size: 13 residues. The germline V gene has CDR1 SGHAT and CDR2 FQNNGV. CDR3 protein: CASSWTNQETQYF.

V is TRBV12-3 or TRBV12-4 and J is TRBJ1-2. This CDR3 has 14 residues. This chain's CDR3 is CASSLEWANYGYTF.

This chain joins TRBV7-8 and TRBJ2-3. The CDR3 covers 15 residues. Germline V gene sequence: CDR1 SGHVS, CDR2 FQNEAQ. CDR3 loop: CASSLGSEATILVDF.

The CDR3 loop is CATSRGSTVNTEAFF. The chain couples TRBV15 to TRBJ1-1. CDR1 and CDR2 from the germline V gene are LNHNV and YYDKDF (reference sequence). The CDR3 extends over 15 amino acids.

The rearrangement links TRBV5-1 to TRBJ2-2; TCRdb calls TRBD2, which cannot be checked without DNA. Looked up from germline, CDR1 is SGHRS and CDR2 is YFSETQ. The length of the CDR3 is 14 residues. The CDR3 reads CATPTSGNTGELFF.

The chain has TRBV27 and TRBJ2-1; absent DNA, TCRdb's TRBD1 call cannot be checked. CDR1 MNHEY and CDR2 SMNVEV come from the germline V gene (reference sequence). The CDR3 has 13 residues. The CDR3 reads CASSFRVGNEQFF.

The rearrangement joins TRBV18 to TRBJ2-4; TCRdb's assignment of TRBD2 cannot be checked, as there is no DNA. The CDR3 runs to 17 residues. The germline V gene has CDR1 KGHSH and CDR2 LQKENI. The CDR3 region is CVSSPSLAGGAKNIQYF.

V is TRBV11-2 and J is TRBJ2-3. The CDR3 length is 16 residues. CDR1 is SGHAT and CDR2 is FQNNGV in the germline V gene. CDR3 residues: CASSLVSGHGTDTQYF.

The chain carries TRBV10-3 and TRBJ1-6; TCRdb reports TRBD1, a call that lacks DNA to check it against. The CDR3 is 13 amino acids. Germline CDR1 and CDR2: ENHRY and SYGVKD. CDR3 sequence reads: CAITAQINSPLHF.

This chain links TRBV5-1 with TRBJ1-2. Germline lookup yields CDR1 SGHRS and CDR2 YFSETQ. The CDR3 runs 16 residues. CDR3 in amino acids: CASSLARTEDNYGYTF.

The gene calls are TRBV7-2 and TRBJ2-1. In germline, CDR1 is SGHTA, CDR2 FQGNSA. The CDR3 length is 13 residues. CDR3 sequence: CASSLNQFNEQFF. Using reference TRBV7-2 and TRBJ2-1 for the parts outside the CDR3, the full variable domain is GAGVSQSPSNKVTEKGKDVELRCDPISGHTALYWYRQSLGQGLEFLIYFQGNSAPDKSGLPSDRFSAERTGGSVSTLTIQRTQQEDSAVYLCASSLNQFNEQFFGPGTRLTVL.

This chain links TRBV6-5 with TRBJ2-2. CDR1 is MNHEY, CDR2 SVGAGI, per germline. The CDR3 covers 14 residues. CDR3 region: CASSYERNTGELFF.

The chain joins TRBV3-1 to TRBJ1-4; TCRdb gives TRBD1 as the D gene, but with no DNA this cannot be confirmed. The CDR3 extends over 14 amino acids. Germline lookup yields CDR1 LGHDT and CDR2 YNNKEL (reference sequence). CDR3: CVSSQEGTVQKLFF. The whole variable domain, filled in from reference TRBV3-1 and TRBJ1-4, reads DTAVSQTPKYLVTQMGNDKSIKCEQNLGHDTMYWYKQDSKKFLKIMFSYNNKELIINETVPNRFSPKSPDKAHLNLHINSLELGDSAVYFCVSSQEGTVQKLFFGSGTQLSVL.

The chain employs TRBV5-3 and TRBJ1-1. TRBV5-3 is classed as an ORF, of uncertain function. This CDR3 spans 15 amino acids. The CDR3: CARSFFSAENTEAFF.

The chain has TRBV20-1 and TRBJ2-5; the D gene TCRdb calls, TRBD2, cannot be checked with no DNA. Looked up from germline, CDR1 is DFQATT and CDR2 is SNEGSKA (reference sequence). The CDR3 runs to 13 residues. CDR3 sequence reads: CSAREGLQETQYF.

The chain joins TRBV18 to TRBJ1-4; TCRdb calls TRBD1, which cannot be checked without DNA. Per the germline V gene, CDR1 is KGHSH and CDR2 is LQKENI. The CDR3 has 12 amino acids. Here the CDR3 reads CASSPGADRLFF. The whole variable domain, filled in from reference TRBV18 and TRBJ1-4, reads NAGVMQNPRHLVRRRGQEARLRCSPMKGHSHVYWYRQLPEEGLKFMVYLQKENIIDESGMPKERFSAEFPKEGPSILRIQQVVRGDSAAYFCASSPGADRLFFGSGTQLSVL.

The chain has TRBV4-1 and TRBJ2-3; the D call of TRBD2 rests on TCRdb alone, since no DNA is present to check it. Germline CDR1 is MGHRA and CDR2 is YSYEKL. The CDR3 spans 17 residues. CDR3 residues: CASSQGGSGGDRDTQYF.

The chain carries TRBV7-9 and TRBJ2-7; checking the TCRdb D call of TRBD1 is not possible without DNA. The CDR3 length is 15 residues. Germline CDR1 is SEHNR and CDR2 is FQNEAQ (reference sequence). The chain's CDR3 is CASSLEGAGRYEQYF.